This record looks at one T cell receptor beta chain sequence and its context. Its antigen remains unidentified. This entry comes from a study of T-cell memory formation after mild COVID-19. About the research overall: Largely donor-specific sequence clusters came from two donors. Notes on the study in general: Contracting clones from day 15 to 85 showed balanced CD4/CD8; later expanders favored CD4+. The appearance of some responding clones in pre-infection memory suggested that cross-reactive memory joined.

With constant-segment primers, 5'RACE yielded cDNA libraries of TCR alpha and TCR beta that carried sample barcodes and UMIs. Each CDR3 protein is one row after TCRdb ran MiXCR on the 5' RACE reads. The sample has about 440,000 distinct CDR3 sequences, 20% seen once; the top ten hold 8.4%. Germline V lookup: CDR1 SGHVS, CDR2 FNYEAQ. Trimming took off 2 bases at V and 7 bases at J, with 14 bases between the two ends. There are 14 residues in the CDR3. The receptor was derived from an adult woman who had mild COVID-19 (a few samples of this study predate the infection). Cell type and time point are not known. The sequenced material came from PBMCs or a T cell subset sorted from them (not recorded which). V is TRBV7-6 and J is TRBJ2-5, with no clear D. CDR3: CASSLQLSLGTQYF. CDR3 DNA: TGTGCCAGCAGCTTACAGCTGAGTCTGGGGACCCAGTACTTC.